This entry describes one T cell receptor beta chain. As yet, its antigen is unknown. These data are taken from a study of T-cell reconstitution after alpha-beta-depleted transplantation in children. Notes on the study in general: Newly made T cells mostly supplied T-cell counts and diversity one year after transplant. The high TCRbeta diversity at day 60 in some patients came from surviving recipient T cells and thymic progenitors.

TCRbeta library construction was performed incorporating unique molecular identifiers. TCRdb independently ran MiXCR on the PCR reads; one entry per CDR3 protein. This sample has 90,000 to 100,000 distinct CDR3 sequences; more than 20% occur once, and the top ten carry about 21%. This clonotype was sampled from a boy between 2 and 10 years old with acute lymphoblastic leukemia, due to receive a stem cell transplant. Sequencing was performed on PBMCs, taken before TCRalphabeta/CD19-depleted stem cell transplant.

The CDR3 loop reads CSVQKNTDTQYF. The CDR3 DNA is TGCAGCGTCCAAAAGAACACAGATACGCAGTATTTT. The rearrangement uses TRBV29-1 and TRBJ2-3; no reliable D call. Per germline, CDR1 SQVTM and CDR2 ANQGSEA. Deletions cut 6 bases from V and 2 bases from J, with 9 bases between. The CDR3 covers 12 residues.